These 31 T cell receptor beta chains share one sample of origin, sequenced in a study of T and B cells in COVID-19 patients (dated by TCRdb to 2020 to 2021). TRB repertoires were amplified using about 230-550 ng of genomic DNA isolated from blood. Instrument used: Illumina MiSeq. Multiplex PCR with BIOMED2 TRB-A/B primer pools was used to amplify TRB rearrangements. Through fastp at Q25 and MiXCR, TCRdb rebuilt clones from the public reads, retaining in-frame beta chains. Rows matching on CDR3 protein sequence are summarized as one entry with the most common DNA and genes. The sample includes thousands of distinct CDR3 sequences, with about 25% observed a single time. The leading ten clones occupy 20% to 25% of the sample. Sequenced sample: blood. The receptors were sampled from a human donor with active COVID-19.

This clonotype was counted between two and nine times. This chain links TRBV6-4 with TRBJ2-2; D possibly matches TRBD1 or TRBD2 (6 bases each). This CDR3 comprises 14 residues. Trimming stripped 9 bases from V and 1 base from J, with 12 bases between. The V gene's germline CDR1 is MRHNA and CDR2 SNTAGT. The CDR3 sequence: CASGGTQNTGELFF. The CDR3 nucleotides are TGTGCCAGTGGGGGGACACAGAACACCGGGGAGCTGTTTTTT.

This clonotype is termed medium-sized. CDR3 amino acids: CASSLGGQDPYEQYF. CDR3 nucleotide sequence: TGTGCCAGCAGCTTGGGGGGACAGGATCCCTACGAGCAGTACTTC. The chain couples TRBV5-4 to TRBJ2-7; 8 bases agree with TRBD1. This CDR3 has 15 residues. Per the germline V gene, CDR1 is SGHNT and CDR2 is YYREEE (reference sequence). V lost 0 bases and J lost 2; bases outside the gene matches: 4.

The table lists this clonotype with a few counts. The V gene is TRBV6-2 or TRBV6-3, the J gene TRBJ2-1, with 7 bases that match TRBD2. CDR3 size: 14 residues. V lost 2 bases and J lost 11; bases outside the gene matches: 9. The germline V gene has CDR1 MNHEY and CDR2 SVGEGT. DNA for the CDR3: TGTGCCAGCAGTTACCCGGCGGGAGAGATTAAGCAGTTCTTC. Translation gives CASSYPAGEIKQFF.

The chain links TRBV18 to TRBJ2-2; D not resolved. The germline V and J ends were trimmed by 6 bases and 2 bases, with 4 bases remaining between them. The CDR3 length is 12 residues. Looked up from germline, CDR1 is KGHSH and CDR2 is LQKENI. The CDR3 protein is CASSINTGELFF. The DNA for the CDR3 is TGTGCCAGCTCCATCAACACCGGGGAGCTGTTTTTT.

This sequence joins TRBV19 and TRBJ2-7, with TRBD2 matching over 11 bases. Germline trimming cut 3 bases from V and 3 bases from J; bases unmatched to any gene: 10. The CDR3 length is 17 residues. Germline V CDR1 and CDR2: LNHDA, SQIVND (reference sequence). CDR3 residues: CASSMASGRPRGYEQYF. Written as DNA, the CDR3 is TGTGCCAGTAGTATGGCTAGCGGGAGGCCCCGGGGCTACGAGCAGTACTTC.

This clonotype qualifies as medium-sized. This rearrangement joins TRBV11-1 to TRBJ1-1, with a weak D call TRBD1 (5 bases). The CDR3 is 17 amino acids. Germline CDR1 SGHAT, CDR2 FQDESV (reference sequence). V was pared by 4 bases and J by 0 bases, with 18 bases between. In nucleotides, the CDR3 is TGTGCCAGCAGCTCTGGGGGGGATTTGATCATGAACACTGAAGCTTTCTTT. Its translation is CASSSGGDLIMNTEAFF.

The rearrangement joins TRBV19 to TRBJ2-5; 8 bases are a match to TRBD2. Germline V gene lookup returns CDR1 LNHDA and CDR2 SQIVND (reference sequence). This CDR3 is 19 amino acids long. Unmatched junction bases numbered 22, after V lost 5 bases and J lost 5 bases. In DNA, the CDR3 is TGTGCCAGTAGTGGGGGGAAGTTGGCTAGCGGGCCTACGAGGGAGACCCAGTACTTC. This codes for CASSGGKLASGPTRETQYF. The whole variable domain, filled in from reference TRBV19 and TRBJ2-5, reads DGGITQSPKYLFRKEGQNVTLSCEQNLNHDAMYWYRQDPGQGLRLIYYSQIVNDFQKGDIAEGYSVSREKKESFPLTVTSAQKNPTAFYLCASSGGKLASGPTRETQYFGPGTRLLVL.

The J gene is TRBJ1-1, the V gene TRBV10-3; TRBD1 matches 9 bases. The CDR3 loop spans 13 amino acids. J was trimmed by 3 bases and V by 5 bases; bases with no gene match: 1. The germline gives CDR1 ENHRY, CDR2 SYGVKD. For the CDR3, the DNA is TGTGCCATCAGTCGGACAGGGGACACTGAAGCTTTCTTT. It yields the protein CAISRTGDTEAFF.

The chain has TRBV20-1 and TRBJ1-6; D is unresolved. CDR1 and CDR2 (germline): DFQATT, SNEGSKA (reference sequence). The CDR3 spans 16 residues. Deletions cut 5 bases from V and 5 bases from J, with 19 bases between. The CDR3 sequence is CSARTSGSFHNSPLHF. The CDR3, as DNA: TGCAGTGCTCGGACGTCGGGGAGTTTCCATAATTCACCCCTCCACTTT.

By share, this clonotype ranks as medium-sized. The V gene is TRBV5-5, the J gene TRBJ1-1; D gene ambiguous. Deletions cut 6 bases from V and 4 bases from J, with 13 bases between. The CDR3 is made up of 13 amino acids. CDR1 is SGHKS and CDR2 is YYEKEE in the germline V gene (reference sequence). In DNA, the CDR3 is TGTGCCAGCATCGGGGAAGCAAGCACTGAAGCTTTCTTT. It codes for CASIGEASTEAFF.

The V call is TRBV29-1, the J call TRBJ1-5; the D is unclear. V was clipped by 1 base and J by 7 bases, with 8 bases between them. CDR1 is SQVTM, CDR2 ANQGSEA, per germline. The CDR3 runs to 12 residues. The CDR3 DNA follows: TGCAGCGTTGAAGGGGCGGGGCAGCCCCAGCATTTT. Translated, it gives CSVEGAGQPQHF.

In its sample, this clonotype ranks as medium-sized. It is likely a read error, because the conserved phenylalanine at the end of the CDR3 is missing. The limits of the CDR3 on the DNA are not certain, so only TCRdb's listed CDR3 is given. The chain recombines TRBV5-6 with TRBJ2-5. The CDR3 extends over 8 residues, inclusive of both ends. Germline values: CDR1 SGHDT, CDR2 YYEEEE. This chain's CDR3 is CASNSSHV.

The V call is TRBV7-2, the J call TRBJ1-2; a weak D match, TRBD1 (5 bases). Germline values: CDR1 SGHTA, CDR2 FQGNSA. Trimming removed 2 bases at V and 6 bases at J, with 16 bases between. This CDR3 spans 15 amino acids. CDR3 in amino acids: CASSLIGAGVDGYTF. CDR3 sequence (DNA): TGTGCCAGCAGCTTAATAGGAGCGGGGGTCGATGGCTACACCTTC.

Only a few counts were recorded for this clonotype. This chain joins TRBV5-6 and TRBJ1-5; D unresolved. V was pared by 0 bases and J by 0 bases, with 4 bases between. The CDR3 totals 14 residues. The germline gives CDR1 SGHDT, CDR2 YYEEEE. CDR3 residues: CASSLDSSNQPQHF. CDR3 nucleotides: TGTGCCAGCAGCTTGGACAGTAGCAATCAGCCCCAGCATTTT.

The chain carries TRBV28 and TRBJ2-2; 8 bases match TRBD2. From germline, CDR1 is MDHEN and CDR2 SYDVKM. V gave up 6 bases and J gave up 4 bases; unmatched junction bases: 10. The CDR3 is 16 amino acids. CDR3 nucleotides: TGTGCCAGCAGAGGATCAGCGGGAGTGGGCACCGGGGAGCTGTTTTTT. Translating it yields CASRGSAGVGTGELFF. Using reference TRBV28 and TRBJ2-2 for the parts outside the CDR3, the full variable domain is DVKVTQSSRYLVKRTGEKVFLECVQDMDHENMFWYRQDPGLGLRLIYFSYDVKMKEKGDIPEGYSVSREKKERFSLILESASTNQTSMYLCASRGSAGVGTGELFFGEGSRLTVL.

This clonotype came up a few times. The chain uses TRBV4-2 and TRBJ1-2, with 9 bases that match TRBD1. The CDR3 loop spans 14 amino acids. The V gene's germline CDR1 is LGHNA and CDR2 YNFKEQ. The junction had 4 bases not matched to a gene; V was cut back by 0 bases and J by 8 bases. The CDR3 sequence: CASSQDRTGVGYTF. In DNA form, the CDR3 reads TGTGCCAGCAGCCAAGATCGGACAGGGGTCGGCTACACCTTC.

With regard to this clonotype: A much larger clone lies a single base off, so this may be a read error. Here the CDR3 reads CASSFRVGPGEQYF. For the CDR3, the DNA is TGTGCCAGCAGCTTCCGAGTGGGCCCGGGGGAGCAGTACTTC. The chain uses TRBV5-5 and TRBJ2-7, with a possible D match to TRBD2 (5 bases). The CDR3 totals 14 residues. Trimming cost V 2 bases and J 7 bases, with 16 bases left between them. Germline V gene sequence: CDR1 SGHKS, CDR2 YYEKEE (reference sequence).

This clonotype is medium-sized. The chain recombines TRBV30 with TRBJ2-7; tentatively, D is TRBD2 (7 bases). Germline V gene sequence: CDR1 GTSNPN, CDR2 SVGIG (reference sequence). The V end lost 3 bases, the J end lost 3 bases, and 15 bases lay between the germline ends. This CDR3 is 14 amino acids long. CDR3 bases: TGTGCCTGGAGGTGGGGAGGGGGGATCTACGAGCAGTACTTC. It translates to CAWRWGGGIYEQYF.

This clonotype is termed medium-sized. This chain links TRBV12-3 or TRBV12-4 with TRBJ1-2, with D unresolved. The CDR3 spans 13 residues. The V end was cut by 4 bases, the J end by 4 bases, with 10 bases between. This chain's CDR3 is CASSSGGVYGYTF. CDR3 coding DNA: TGTGCCAGCAGTTCCGGCGGTGTCTATGGCTACACCTTC.

Concerning this clonotype itself: One junction end does not reproduce the germline sequence, and a read error may be involved. The V call is TRBV11-2, the J call TRBJ1-2, with 7 bases identical to TRBD1. CDR1 is SGHAT, CDR2 FQNNGV, per germline. This CDR3 comprises 13 residues. CDR3 DNA sequence: TGTGCCAGCAGCCCTGGTGGGCGTGACAGGGCCTTCTTC. It translates to CASSPGGRDRAFF.

This clonotype occurred a few times. Written as DNA, the CDR3 is TGTGCCAGCGGAGACTACACAGATACGCAGTATTTT. It encodes CASGDYTDTQYF. The chain recombines TRBV28 with TRBJ2-3; D perhaps matches TRBD2 (5 bases). Trimming removed 8 bases at V and 2 bases at J, with 8 bases between. Germline lookup yields CDR1 MDHEN and CDR2 SYDVKM. The CDR3 runs to 12 residues.

The V and J genes are TRBV6-2 or TRBV6-3 and TRBJ2-1; 12 bases line up with TRBD2. V lost 3 bases to trimming and J lost 0 bases; unmatched junction nucleotides: 12. This CDR3 spans 20 amino acids. Germline CDR1 and CDR2: MNHEY and SVGEGT. CDR3 in amino acids: CASSYLGLAGPGGSYNEQFF. Here the CDR3 DNA reads TGTGCCAGCAGTTATCTGGGACTAGCGGGCCCCGGGGGCTCCTACAATGAGCAGTTCTTC.

By share of the sample, this clonotype is medium-sized. This chain uses TRBV30 with TRBJ2-7; D unresolved. V was clipped by 3 bases and J by 2 bases, with 11 bases between them. The germline V gene encodes CDR1 GTSNPN and CDR2 SVGIG (reference sequence). The length of the CDR3 is 13 residues. The CDR3 here is CAWSVGTPYEQYF. Written as DNA, the CDR3 is TGTGCCTGGAGCGTGGGAACCCCCTACGAGCAGTACTTC. Full variable domain (remainder filled in from reference TRBV30 and TRBJ2-7): SQTIHQWPATLVQPVGSPLSLECTVEGTSNPNLYWYRQAAGRGLQLLFYSVGIGQISSEVPQNLSASRPQDRQFILSSKKLLLSDSGFYLCAWSVGTPYEQYFGPGTRLTVT.

This clonotype is medium-sized in the sample. This chain joins TRBV6-5 and TRBJ2-1, with D tentatively TRBD2 (5 bases). This CDR3 is 13 amino acids long. V lost 8 bases, J lost 8 bases, and 16 bases lay in between. Germline V gene data show CDR1 as MNHEY and CDR2 as SVGAGI. The CDR3 nucleotides read TGTGCCAGCCCCCTTCGCCTAGCCGATGAGCAGTTCTTC. Its protein product is CASPLRLADEQFF.

This sequence joins TRBV7-2 and TRBJ2-3; the match to TRBD2 covers 8 bases. CDR3 size: 18 residues. Germline V gives CDR1 SGHTA, CDR2 FQGNSA. With V trimmed by 1 base and J by 4 bases, 13 bases remained unmatched. The CDR3 DNA is TGTGCCAGCAGCTTAGAAAGGCCAGCGGGAGACAGGTCAGATACGCAGTATTTT. Protein: CASSLERPAGDRSDTQYF. The full variable domain, in which reference TRBV7-2 and TRBJ2-3 provide the parts outside the CDR3, is GAGVSQSPSNKVTEKGKDVELRCDPISGHTALYWYRQSLGQGLEFLIYFQGNSAPDKSGLPSDRFSAERTGGSVSTLTIQRTQQEDSAVYLCASSLERPAGDRSDTQYFGPGTRLTVL.

J is TRBJ2-2 and V is TRBV12-3 or TRBV12-4, with TRBD2 matching over 9 bases. V lost 1 base and J lost 4; bases outside the gene matches: 1. There are 15 residues in the CDR3. In nucleotides, the CDR3 is TGTGCCAGCAGTTTAGGACTAGCGGCCACCGGGGAGCTGTTTTTT. It codes for CASSLGLAATGELFF.

This clonotype was counted a few times. The chain couples TRBV27 to TRBJ1-4; 11 nucleotides align to TRBD1. V was clipped by 8 bases and J by 7 bases; unmatched bases: 18. CDR1 MNHEY and CDR2 SMNVEV come from the germline V gene (reference sequence). The CDR3 covers 18 residues. The CDR3 sequence is CASGGSGTGGFWGEKLFF. In nucleotides, the CDR3 is TGTGCCAGCGGGGGGTCCGGGACAGGGGGGTTCTGGGGTGAAAAACTGTTTTTT.

The V gene is TRBV6-1, the J gene TRBJ2-1; no clear D. Per the germline V gene, CDR1 is MNHNS and CDR2 is SASEGT. The CDR3 totals 15 residues. Trimming took off 6 bases at V and 0 bases at J, with 12 bases between the two ends. The CDR3 region has the DNA TGTGCCAGCAGCGGCGAGACGAGCTCCTACAATGAGCAGTTCTTC. Its translation is CASSGETSSYNEQFF.

The chain combines TRBV6-5 with TRBJ2-7, with 8 bases aligning to TRBD1. The V gene end was trimmed by 5 bases and the J gene end by 3 bases; junction bases not matched to a gene: 6. This CDR3 contains 14 residues. Germline V gene sequence: CDR1 MNHEY, CDR2 SVGAGI. The CDR3 DNA sequence: TGTGCCAGCAGTGAGCGTGGACAGGGCTACGAGCAGTACTTC. It translates to CASSERGQGYEQYF.

This clonotype was recorded a few times. The genes are TRBV5-6 and TRBJ1-1; 7 bases align to TRBD1. The V segment lost 4 bases and the J segment 3 bases; nucleotides outside the gene matches: 6. This CDR3 contains 14 residues. Germline V lookup: CDR1 SGHDT, CDR2 YYEEEE. This chain's CDR3 is CASSPGQRDTEAFF. DNA of the CDR3: TGTGCCAGCAGCCCGGGACAGAGGGACACTGAAGCTTTCTTT.

The chain uses TRBV6-5 and TRBJ1-1; D remains unclear. The V gene lost 0 bases and the J gene lost 0 bases, with 2 bases spanning the gap. The CDR3 extends over 13 amino acids. Looked up from germline, CDR1 is MNHEY and CDR2 is SVGAGI. The CDR3 DNA reads as TGTGCCAGCAGTTACTCTGTGAACACTGAAGCTTTCTTT. As protein: CASSYSVNTEAFF.